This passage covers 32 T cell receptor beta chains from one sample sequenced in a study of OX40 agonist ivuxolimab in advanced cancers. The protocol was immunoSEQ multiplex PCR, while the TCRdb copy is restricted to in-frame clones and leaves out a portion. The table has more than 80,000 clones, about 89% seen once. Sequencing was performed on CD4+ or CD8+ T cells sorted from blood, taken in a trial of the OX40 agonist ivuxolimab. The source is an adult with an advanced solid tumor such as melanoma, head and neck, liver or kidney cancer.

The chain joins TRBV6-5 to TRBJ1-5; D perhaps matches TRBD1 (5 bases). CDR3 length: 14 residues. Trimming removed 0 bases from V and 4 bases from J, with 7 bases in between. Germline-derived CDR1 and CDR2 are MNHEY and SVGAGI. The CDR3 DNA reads TGTGCCAGCAGTTACTCTTCAGGGAATCAGCCCCAGCATTTT. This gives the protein CASSYSSGNQPQHF.

CDR3 region: CATSRDKMGQGVIETQYF. The DNA for the CDR3 is TGTGCCACCAGCAGAGATAAAATGGGCCAGGGGGTGATAGAGACCCAGTACTTC. The V call is TRBV15, the J call TRBJ2-5, with TRBD1 identical over 7 bases. Germline V gene lookup returns CDR1 LNHNV and CDR2 YYDKDF (reference sequence). CDR3 length equals 18 residues. V was pared by 0 bases and J by 4 bases, with 14 bases of the junction left unmatched.

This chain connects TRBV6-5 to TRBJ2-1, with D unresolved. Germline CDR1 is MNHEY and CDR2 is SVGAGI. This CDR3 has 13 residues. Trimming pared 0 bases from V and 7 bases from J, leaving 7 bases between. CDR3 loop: CASSYSVENEQFF. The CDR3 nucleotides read TGTGCCAGCAGTTACTCGGTAGAGAATGAGCAGTTCTTC.

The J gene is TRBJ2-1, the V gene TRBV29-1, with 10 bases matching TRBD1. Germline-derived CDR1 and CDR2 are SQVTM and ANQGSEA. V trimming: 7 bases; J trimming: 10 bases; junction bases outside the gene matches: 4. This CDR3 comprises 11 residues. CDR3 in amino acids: CSADRGREQFF. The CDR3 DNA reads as TGCAGCGCTGACAGGGGGCGAGAGCAGTTCTTC.

The CDR3: CASSLGPGAYEQYF. The CDR3 DNA reads TGTGCCAGCAGCCTCGGTCCTGGGGCCTACGAGCAGTACTTC. The chain uses TRBV11-2 and TRBJ2-7; D uncertain. Germline loops: CDR1 SGHAT, CDR2 FQNNGV. The V end was cut by 5 bases, the J end by 2 bases, with 13 bases between. This CDR3 contains 14 residues.

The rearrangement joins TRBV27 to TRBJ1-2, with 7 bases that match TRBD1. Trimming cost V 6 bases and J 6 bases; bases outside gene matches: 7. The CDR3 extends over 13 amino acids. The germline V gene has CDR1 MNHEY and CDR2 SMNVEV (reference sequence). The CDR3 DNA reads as TGTGCCAGCAGCCCGGACAGGAAGGATGGCTACACCTTC. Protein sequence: CASSPDRKDGYTF.

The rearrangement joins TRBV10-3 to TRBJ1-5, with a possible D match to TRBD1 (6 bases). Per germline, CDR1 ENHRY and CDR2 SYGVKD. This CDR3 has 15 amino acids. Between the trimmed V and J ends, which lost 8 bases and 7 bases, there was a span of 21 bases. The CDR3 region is CAIGDDRPREQPQHF. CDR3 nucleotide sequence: TGTGCCATCGGGGATGACAGGCCCAGGGAGCAGCCCCAGCATTTT.

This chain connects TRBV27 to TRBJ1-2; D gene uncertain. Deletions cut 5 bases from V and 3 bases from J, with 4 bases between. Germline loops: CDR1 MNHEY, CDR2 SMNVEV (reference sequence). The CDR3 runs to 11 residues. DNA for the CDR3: TGTGCCAGCAGTCCTCACTATGGCTACACCTTC. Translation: CASSPHYGYTF.

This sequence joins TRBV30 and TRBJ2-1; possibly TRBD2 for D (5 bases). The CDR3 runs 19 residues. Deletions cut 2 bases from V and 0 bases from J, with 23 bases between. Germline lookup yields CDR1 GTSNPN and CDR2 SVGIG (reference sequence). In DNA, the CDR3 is TGTGCCTGGAGTACCTCGCGGGCGTCCCCAACCGACTCCTACAATGAGCAGTTCTTC. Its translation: CAWSTSRASPTDSYNEQFF.

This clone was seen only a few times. CDR3 in amino acids: CASSYSARGSNSPLHF. The DNA of the CDR3 is TGTGCCAGCAGTTACTCGGCCAGGGGAAGTAATTCACCCCTCCACTTT. The chain joins TRBV6-5 to TRBJ1-6, with TRBD1 as a possible D gene (6 bases). The germline V and J ends were trimmed by 0 bases and 6 bases, with 12 bases remaining between them. Germline assignment: CDR1 MNHEY and CDR2 SVGAGI. The CDR3 has 16 residues.

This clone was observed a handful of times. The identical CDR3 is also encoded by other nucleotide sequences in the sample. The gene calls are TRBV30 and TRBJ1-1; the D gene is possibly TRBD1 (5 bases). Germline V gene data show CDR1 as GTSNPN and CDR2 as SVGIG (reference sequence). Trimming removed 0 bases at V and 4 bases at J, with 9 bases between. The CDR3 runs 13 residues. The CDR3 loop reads CAWSVGGGTEAFF. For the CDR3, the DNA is TGTGCCTGGAGTGTCGGCGGGGGCACTGAAGCTTTCTTT.

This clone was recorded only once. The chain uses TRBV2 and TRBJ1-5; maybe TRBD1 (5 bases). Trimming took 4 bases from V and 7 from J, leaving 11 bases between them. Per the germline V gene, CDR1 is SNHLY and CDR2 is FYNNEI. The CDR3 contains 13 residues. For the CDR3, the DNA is TGTGCCAGCAGTGGGCAGGGCCGGCAGCCCCAGCATTTT. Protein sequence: CASSGQGRQPQHF.

The CDR3, as DNA: TGTGCCAGCACCCAGCGAGGGACAGGGGTTTCCGAGCAGTACTTC. It encodes CASTQRGTGVSEQYF. This sequence joins TRBV28 and TRBJ2-7; 10 bases fit TRBD1. CDR1 is MDHEN and CDR2 is SYDVKM in the germline V gene. With V trimmed by 7 bases and J by 6 bases, 12 bases remained unmatched. This CDR3 contains 15 residues.

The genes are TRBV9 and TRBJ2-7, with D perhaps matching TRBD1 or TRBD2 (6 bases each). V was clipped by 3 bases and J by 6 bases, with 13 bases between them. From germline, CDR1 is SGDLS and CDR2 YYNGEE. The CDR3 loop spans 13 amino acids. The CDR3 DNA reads TGTGCCAGCAGCGCAAACAGGGAGGCCGAGCAGTACTTC. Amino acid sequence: CASSANREAEQYF.

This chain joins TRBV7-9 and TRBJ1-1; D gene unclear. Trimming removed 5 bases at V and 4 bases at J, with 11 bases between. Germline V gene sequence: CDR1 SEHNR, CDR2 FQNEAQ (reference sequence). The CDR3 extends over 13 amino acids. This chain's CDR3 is CASSPRLVTEAFF. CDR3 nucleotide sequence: TGTGCCAGCAGCCCTCGGTTGGTCACTGAAGCTTTCTTT.

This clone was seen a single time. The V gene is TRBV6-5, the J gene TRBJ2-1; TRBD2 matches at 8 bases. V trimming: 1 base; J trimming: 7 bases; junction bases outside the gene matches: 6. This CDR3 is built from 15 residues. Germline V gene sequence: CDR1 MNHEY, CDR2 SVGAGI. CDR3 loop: CASSYLAGTPNEQFF. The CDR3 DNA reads TGTGCCAGCAGTTACTTAGCGGGAACCCCGAATGAGCAGTTCTTC.

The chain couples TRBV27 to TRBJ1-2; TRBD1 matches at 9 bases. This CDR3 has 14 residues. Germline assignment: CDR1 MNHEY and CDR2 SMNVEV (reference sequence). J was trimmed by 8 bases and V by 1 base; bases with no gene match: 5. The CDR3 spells CASSLWGQGGGYTF. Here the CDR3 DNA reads TGTGCCAGCAGTTTATGGGGACAGGGAGGCGGCTACACCTTC.

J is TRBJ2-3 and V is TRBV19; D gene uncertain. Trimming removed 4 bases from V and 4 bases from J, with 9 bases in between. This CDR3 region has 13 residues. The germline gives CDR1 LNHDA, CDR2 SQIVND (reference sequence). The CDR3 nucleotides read TGTGCCAGTAGTAAGAAGTCCCCAGATACGCAGTATTTT. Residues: CASSKKSPDTQYF.

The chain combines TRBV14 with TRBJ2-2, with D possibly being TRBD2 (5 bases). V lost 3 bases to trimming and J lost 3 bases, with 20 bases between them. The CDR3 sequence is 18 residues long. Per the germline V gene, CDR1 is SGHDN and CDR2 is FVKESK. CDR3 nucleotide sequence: TGTGCCAGCAGCCACAGGACTCCCCTTATCGATCACACCGGGGAGCTGTTTTTT. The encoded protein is CASSHRTPLIDHTGELFF.

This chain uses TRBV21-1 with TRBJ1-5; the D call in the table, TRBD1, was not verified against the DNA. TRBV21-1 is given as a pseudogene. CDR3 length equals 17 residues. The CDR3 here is CAREGQDDSPGGQPQHF. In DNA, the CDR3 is TGTGCCAGGGAGGGACAGGACGATTCACCTGGGGGTCAGCCCCAGCATTTT.

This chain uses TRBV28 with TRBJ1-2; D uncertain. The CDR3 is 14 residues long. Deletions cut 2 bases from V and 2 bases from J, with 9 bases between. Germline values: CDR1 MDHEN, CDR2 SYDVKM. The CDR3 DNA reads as TGTGCCAGCAGTTTACTCTCGGAAAACTATGGCTACACCTTC. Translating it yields CASSLLSENYGYTF.

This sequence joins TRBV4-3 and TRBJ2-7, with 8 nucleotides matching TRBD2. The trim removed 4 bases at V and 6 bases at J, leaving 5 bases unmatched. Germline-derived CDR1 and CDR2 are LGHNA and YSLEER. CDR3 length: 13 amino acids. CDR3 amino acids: CASSRTSRGEQYF. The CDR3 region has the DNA TGCGCCAGCAGCCGGACTAGCCGGGGCGAGCAGTACTTC.

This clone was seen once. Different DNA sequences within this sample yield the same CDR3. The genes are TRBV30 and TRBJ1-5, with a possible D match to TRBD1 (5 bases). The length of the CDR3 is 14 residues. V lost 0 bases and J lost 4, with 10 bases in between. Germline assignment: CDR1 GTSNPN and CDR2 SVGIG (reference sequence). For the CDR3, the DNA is TGTGCCTGGAGTGTAGGGGCAGGGAATCAGCCCCAGCATTTT. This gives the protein CAWSVGAGNQPQHF.

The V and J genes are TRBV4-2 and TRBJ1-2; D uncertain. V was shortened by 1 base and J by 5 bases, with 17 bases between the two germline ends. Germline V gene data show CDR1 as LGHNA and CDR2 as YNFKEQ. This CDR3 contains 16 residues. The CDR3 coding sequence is TGTGCCAGCAGCCAAGGGCGATCGGCAGCCGCTTATGGCTACACCTTC. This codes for CASSQGRSAAAYGYTF.

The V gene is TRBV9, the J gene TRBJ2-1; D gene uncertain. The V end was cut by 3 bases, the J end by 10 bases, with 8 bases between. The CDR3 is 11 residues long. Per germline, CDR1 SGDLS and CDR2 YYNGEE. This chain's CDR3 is CASSGASEQFF. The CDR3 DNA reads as TGTGCCAGCAGCGGAGCGTCCGAGCAGTTCTTC.

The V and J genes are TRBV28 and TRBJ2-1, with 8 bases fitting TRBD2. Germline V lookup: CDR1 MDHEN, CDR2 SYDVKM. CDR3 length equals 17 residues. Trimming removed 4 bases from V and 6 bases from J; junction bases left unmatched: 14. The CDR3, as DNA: TGTGCCAGCAGTTCACCAACCGGGACTAGAGACCCCAATGAGCAGTTCTTC. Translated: CASSSPTGTRDPNEQFF.

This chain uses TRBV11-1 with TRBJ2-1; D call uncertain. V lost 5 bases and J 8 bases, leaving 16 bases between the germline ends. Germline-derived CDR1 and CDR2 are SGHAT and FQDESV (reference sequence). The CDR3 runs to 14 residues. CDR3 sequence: CASSRPLTPDEQFF. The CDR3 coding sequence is TGTGCCAGCAGCCGCCCTCTAACGCCCGATGAGCAGTTCTTC.

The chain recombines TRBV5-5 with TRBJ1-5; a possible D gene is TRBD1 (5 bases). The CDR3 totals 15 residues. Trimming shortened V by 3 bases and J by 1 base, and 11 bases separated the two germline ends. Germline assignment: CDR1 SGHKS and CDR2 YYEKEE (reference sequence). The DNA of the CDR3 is TGTGCCAGCAGCTCAGGGTTAACAAGCAATCAGCCCCAGCATTTT. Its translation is CASSSGLTSNQPQHF. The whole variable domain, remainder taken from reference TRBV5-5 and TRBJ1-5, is DAGVTQSPTHLIKTRGQQVTLRCSPISGHKSVSWYQQVLGQGPQFIFQYYEKEERGRGNFPDRFSARQFPNYSSELNVNALLLGDSALYLCASSSGLTSNQPQHFGDGTRLSIL.

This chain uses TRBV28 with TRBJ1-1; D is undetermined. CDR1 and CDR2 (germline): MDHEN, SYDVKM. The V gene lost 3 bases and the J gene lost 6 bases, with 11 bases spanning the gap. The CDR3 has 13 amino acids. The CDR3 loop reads CASSFYFQAEAFF. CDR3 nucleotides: TGTGCCAGCAGTTTTTATTTCCAAGCTGAAGCTTTCTTT.

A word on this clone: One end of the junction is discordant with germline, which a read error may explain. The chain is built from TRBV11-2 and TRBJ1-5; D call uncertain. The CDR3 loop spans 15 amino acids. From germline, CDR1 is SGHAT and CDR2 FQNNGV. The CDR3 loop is CASSLDPEGNQPQHF. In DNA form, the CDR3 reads TGTGCCAGCAGCCTAGACCCAGAGGGCAATCAGCCCCAGCATTTT.

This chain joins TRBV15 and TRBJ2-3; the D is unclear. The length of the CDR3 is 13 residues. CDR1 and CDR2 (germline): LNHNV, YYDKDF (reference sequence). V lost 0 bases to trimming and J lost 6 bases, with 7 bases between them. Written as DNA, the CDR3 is TGTGCCACCAGCAGAGATCGTATGGATACGCAGTATTTT. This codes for CATSRDRMDTQYF.

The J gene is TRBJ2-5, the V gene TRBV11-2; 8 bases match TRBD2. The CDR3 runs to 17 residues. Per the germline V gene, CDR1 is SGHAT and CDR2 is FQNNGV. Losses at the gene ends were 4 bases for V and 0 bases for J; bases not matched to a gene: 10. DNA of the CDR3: TGTGCCAGCAGCTCCCCCCGGGGTAGCGGGGACCAAGAGACCCAGTACTTC. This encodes CASSSPRGSGDQETQYF.